This T cell receptor beta chain came from a study of cytomegalovirus exposure and HLA in healthy donors. The wider study: The 120 or so validation repertoires used a platform that matched the one used for the 550 to 800 first-cohort repertoires, as a later analysis reported.

Deletions cut 2 bases from V and 0 bases from J, with 11 bases between. This CDR3 has 15 amino acids. Germline lookup yields CDR1 WNHNN and CDR2 SYGVQD (reference sequence). TCRdb keeps only in-frame clones here, not all; method: immunoSEQ multiplex PCR. The sample lists about 71,000 clones, less than 95% occurring once. The receptor comes from a woman between 18 and 29 years old in good health and CMV-seronegative. Material for sequencing was PBMCs. V and J are TRBV10-1 and TRBJ2-7; D is possibly TRBD1 (5 bases). The CDR3, as DNA: TGCGCCAGCAGTGAGAGACAGTCTAGCTCCTACGAGCAGTACTTC. It yields the protein CASSERQSSSYEQYF.